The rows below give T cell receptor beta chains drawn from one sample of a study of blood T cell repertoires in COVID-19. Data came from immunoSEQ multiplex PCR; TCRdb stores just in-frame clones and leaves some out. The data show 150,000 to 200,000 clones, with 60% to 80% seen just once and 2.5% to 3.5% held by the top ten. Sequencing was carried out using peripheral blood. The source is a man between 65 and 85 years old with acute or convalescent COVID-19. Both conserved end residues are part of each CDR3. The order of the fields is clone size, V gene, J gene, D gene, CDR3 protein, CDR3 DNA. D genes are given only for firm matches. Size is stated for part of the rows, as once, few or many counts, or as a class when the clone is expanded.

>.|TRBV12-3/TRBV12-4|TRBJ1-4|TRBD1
CASSGTGLEKLFF
TGTGCCAGCAGTGGGACAGGGTTAGAAAAACTGTTTTTT
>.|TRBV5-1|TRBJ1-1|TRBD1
CASSSGQGRKNTEAFF
TGCGCCAGCAGCTCGGGACAGGGAAGGAAGAACACTGAAGCTTTCTTT
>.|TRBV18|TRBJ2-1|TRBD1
CASSPPGQGLPFF
TGTGCCAGCTCACCGCCGGGACAGGGTCTCCCGTTCTTC
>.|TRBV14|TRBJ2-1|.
CASSKIAQGDEQFF
TGTGCCAGCAGCAAGATCGCGCAGGGCGATGAGCAGTTCTTC
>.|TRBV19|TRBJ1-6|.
CASSIPTYNSPLHF
TGTGCCAGTAGTATACCAACTTATAATTCACCCCTCCACTTT
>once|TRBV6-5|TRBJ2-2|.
CASKTGGDTGELFF
TGTGCCAGCAAAACAGGGGGGGACACCGGGGAGCTGTTTTTT
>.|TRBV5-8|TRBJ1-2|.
CASNRATRGGYTF
TGTGCCAGCAACCGGGCGACCAGGGGAGGCTACACCTTC
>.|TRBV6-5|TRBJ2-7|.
CASSYSAASSYEQYF
TGTGCCAGCAGTTACTCGGCCGCAAGCTCCTACGAGCAGTACTTC
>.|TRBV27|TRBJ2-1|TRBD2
CASQSGLAVFGSYNEQFF
TGTGCCAGCCAGTCCGGACTAGCGGTCTTCGGCTCCTACAATGAGCAGTTCTTC
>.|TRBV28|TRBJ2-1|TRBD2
CASSLGTSGANSYNEQFF
TGTGCCAGCAGTTTAGGGACTAGCGGGGCCAACAGCTACAATGAGCAGTTCTTC
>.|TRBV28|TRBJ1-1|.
CASSLYSGNTEAFF
TGTGCCAGCAGTTTATATTCGGGGAACACTGAAGCTTTCTTT
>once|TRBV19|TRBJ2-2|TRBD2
CASRPAGLVTGELFF
TGTGCCAGTAGACCAGCGGGGCTGGTGACCGGGGAGCTGTTTTTT
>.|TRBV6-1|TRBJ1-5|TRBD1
CASSEGQGQQPQHF
TGTGCCAGCAGTGAGGGACAGGGACAGCAGCCCCAGCATTTT
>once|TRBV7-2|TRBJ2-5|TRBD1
CASSLTEEGTEGYF
TGTGCCAGCAGCTTAACCGAGGAAGGGACAGAAGGGTACTTC
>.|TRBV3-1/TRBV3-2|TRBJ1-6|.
CASSQRSSQSWGALHF
TGTGCCAGCAGCCAAAGGTCCAGTCAGAGCTGGGGGGCCCTCCACTTT
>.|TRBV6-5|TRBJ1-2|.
CASNPTGNYGYTF
TGTGCCAGCAACCCCACAGGGAACTATGGCTACACCTTC
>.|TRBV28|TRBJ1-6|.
CASSQGRGNSSPLHF
TGTGCCAGCAGTCAGGGACGCGGGAATAGTTCACCCCTCCACTTT
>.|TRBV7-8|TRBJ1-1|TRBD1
CASSFTGDLNTEAFF
TGTGCCAGCAGCTTCACAGGGGACTTGAACACTGAAGCTTTCTTT
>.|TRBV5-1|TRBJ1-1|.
CASSLSLLGANTEAFF
TGCGCCAGCAGCTTGTCACTCCTAGGGGCAAACACTGAAGCTTTCTTT